A single sample is the source of the 9 T cell receptor beta chains below, sequenced in a study of T-cell reconstitution after alpha-beta-depleted transplantation in children. For TCRbeta, the library was prepared with unique molecular identifiers. TCRdb fed the PCR reads into MiXCR, producing one record per CDR3 protein. Of approximately 390,000 distinct CDR3 sequences listed, around 9.9% are singletons. Sequenced here: PBMCs from the stem cell graft donor, sampled from the stem cell graft. These receptors came from a human donor who donated a stem cell graft to a child with acute myeloid leukemia.

This clonotype was detected a few times. The genes are TRBV11-2 and TRBJ2-4; the D gene is possibly TRBD2 (5 bases). V gave up 0 bases and J gave up 1 base, with 10 bases separating them. In germline, CDR1 is SGHAT, CDR2 FQNNGV. The CDR3 totals 16 residues. CDR3 in amino acids: CASSLEGLAAKNIQYF. Written as DNA, the CDR3 is TGTGCCAGCAGCTTAGAGGGTCTAGCTGCCAAAAACATTCAGTACTTC.

This clonotype has a handful of counts. Here the CDR3 reads CASSVGGSSGTRETQYF. The CDR3 nucleotides are TGTGCCAGCAGCGTAGGCGGCTCTAGCGGAACCAGAGAGACCCAGTACTTC. V and J are TRBV9 and TRBJ2-5; 7 bases agree with TRBD2. Germline CDR1 SGDLS, CDR2 YYNGEE. The CDR3 is 17 amino acids. With V trimmed by 0 bases and J by 4 bases, 12 bases remained unmatched.

This clonotype was observed at least ten times. The junction differs from germline at one of its ends, possibly a read error. This sequence joins TRBV20-1 and TRBJ2-5, with D perhaps matching TRBD2 (5 bases). Germline CDR1 DFQATT, CDR2 SNEGSKA (reference sequence). The length of the CDR3 is 15 residues. The CDR3: CSVSPRPSSQGTQYF. The CDR3 nucleotides read TGCAGTGTCTCCCCGCGGCCTAGCAGCCAAGGGACCCAGTACTTC.

This clonotype was detected many times. The rearrangement links TRBV12-3 or TRBV12-4 to TRBJ2-3, with D possibly matching TRBD2 (5 bases). CDR3 length: 15 amino acids. The V and J ends lost 3 bases and 1 base respectively, with 11 bases between them. The CDR3 spells CASSFGELGTDTQYF. CDR3 sequence (DNA): TGTGCCAGCAGTTTTGGGGAGTTAGGCACAGATACGCAGTATTTT.

The rearrangement uses TRBV11-2 and TRBJ2-3; 15 nucleotides match TRBD2. The V and J ends lost 5 bases and 5 bases, in that order; junction bases with no gene match: 14. The CDR3 consists of 19 residues. The germline V gene encodes CDR1 SGHAT and CDR2 FQNNGV. CDR3 region: CASSLTTGTSGGRRDTQYF. The CDR3, as DNA: TGTGCCAGCAGCCTGACTACCGGGACTAGCGGGGGGCGGAGAGATACGCAGTATTTT.

The chain has TRBV5-1 and TRBJ2-1; D not resolved. The CDR3 length is 12 residues. Germline CDR1 is SGHRS and CDR2 is YFSETQ. Trimming took 4 bases from V and 5 from J, leaving 7 bases between them. The CDR3: CASSKTNNEQFF. In nucleotides, the CDR3 is TGCGCCAGCAGCAAAACTAACAATGAGCAGTTCTTC.

This sequence joins TRBV29-1 and TRBJ2-7; D perhaps matches TRBD2 (5 bases). Germline V gives CDR1 SQVTM, CDR2 ANQGSEA. The CDR3 is 15 residues long. Trimming stripped 4 bases from V and 3 bases from J, with 19 bases between. The chain's CDR3 is CSVVAGGDTFYEQYF. In nucleotides, the CDR3 is TGCAGCGTTGTGGCGGGCGGAGACACCTTCTACGAGCAGTACTTC.

V and J are TRBV7-2 and TRBJ2-7; D possibly matches TRBD1 or TRBD2 (5 bases each). V was trimmed by 5 bases and J by 5 bases, leaving 10 bases between them. The germline V gene has CDR1 SGHTA and CDR2 FQGNSA. CDR3 length: 12 residues. CDR3 nucleotide sequence: TGTGCCAGCAGCCCTGGGACCCACGAGCAGTACTTC. Residues: CASSPGTHEQYF.

The rearrangement links TRBV7-9 to TRBJ2-5; the D call may be TRBD1 or TRBD2 (5 bases each). CDR1 is SEHNR, CDR2 FQNEAQ, per germline (reference sequence). V was cut by 5 bases and J by 4 bases, with 20 bases left in between. The CDR3 sequence is 16 residues long. The CDR3 here is CASSQSTARGRETQYF. In nucleotides, the CDR3 is TGTGCCAGCAGCCAATCCACGGCACGGGGCCGAGAGACCCAGTACTTC.